This T cell receptor (beta chain) was sequenced for a study of cytotoxic CD8 clonotypes in ibrutinib-treated CLL. Clones were read by immunoSEQ multiplex PCR, and TCRdb kept only the in-frame ones, dropping some. The table includes 150,000 or so clones, about 88% detected once. CDR1 and CDR2 from the germline V gene are SGHRS and YFSETQ. There are 16 residues in the CDR3. For this clone: A read error may produce the germline difference seen at one junction end.

This chain connects TRBV5-1 to TRBJ2-5; D is perhaps TRBD1 (5 bases). This TCR derives from a human donor with chronic lymphocytic leukemia. The sequences come from PBMCs, collected at disease progression, from a patient treated with ibrutinib. The CDR3 sequence: CASSLKRLTVQETQYF. CDR3 sequence (DNA): TGTGCCAGCAGCCTCAAACGGTTGACAGTACAAGAGACCCAGTACTTC.